The rows below give T cell receptor beta chains drawn from one sample of a study of spatial heterogeneity in lung cancer. TCRdb itself ran the 5' RACE reads through MiXCR, one entry per CDR3 protein. Altogether 45,000 or so distinct CDR3 sequences are present, 7.5% to 8% being singletons, with the ten largest covering around an eighth. Specimen: PBMCs, collected at surgery. These receptors were obtained from a female donor with early-stage non-small cell lung cancer. CDR3s include the opening cysteine and the closing phenylalanine or tryptophan. Fields, in order: clone size, D gene, V gene, J gene, CDR3 DNA, CDR3 protein. A D gene is named only where the DNA matches it firmly. Some rows mark clone size as missing; the rest say once, few, many or name a class of expanded clone.

clone size: many
D gene: .
V gene: TRBV5-6
J gene: TRBJ2-2
CDR3 DNA: TGTGCCAGCAGCTTGGTTTCCGGGGAGCTGTTTTTT
CDR3 protein: CASSLVSGELFF

clone size: few
D gene: .
V gene: TRBV2
J gene: TRBJ2-1
CDR3 DNA: TGTGCCAGCAACCAGGTTCCCGTAAATGAGCAGTTCTTC
CDR3 protein: CASNQVPVNEQFF

clone size: .
D gene: .
V gene: TRBV20-1
J gene: TRBJ2-7
CDR3 DNA: TGCAGTGCGACGGGACGGAACTACGAGCAGTACTTC
CDR3 protein: CSATGRNYEQYF

clone size: few
D gene: .
V gene: TRBV12-3/TRBV12-4
J gene: TRBJ1-1
CDR3 DNA: TGTGCCAGCAGTTTAAGGTCTGAAGCTTTCTTT
CDR3 protein: CASSLRSEAFF

clone size: few
D gene: TRBD2
V gene: TRBV10-2
J gene: TRBJ2-5
CDR3 DNA: TGCGCCAGCAGTGAGTCGAATCGGGGGGGCTTGGAGACCCAGTACTTC
CDR3 protein: CASSESNRGGLETQYF

clone size: .
D gene: .
V gene: TRBV6-1
J gene: TRBJ1-4
CDR3 DNA: TGTGCCAGCAGTGACAGGGGACATGAAAAACTGTTTTTT
CDR3 protein: CASSDRGHEKLFF

clone size: many
D gene: .
V gene: TRBV7-8
J gene: TRBJ1-3
CDR3 DNA: TGTGCCAGCAGCTTAGCAGGGTCCGGCTCTGGAAACACCATATATTTT
CDR3 protein: CASSLAGSGSGNTIYF

clone size: many
D gene: .
V gene: TRBV12-3/TRBV12-4
J gene: TRBJ1-5
CDR3 DNA: TGTGCCAGCAGGGGCGGGGGCAATCAGCCCCAGCATTTT
CDR3 protein: CASRGGGNQPQHF

clone size: .
D gene: TRBD2
V gene: TRBV12-3/TRBV12-4
J gene: TRBJ2-3
CDR3 DNA: TGTGCCAGCAGTTTAGAAGTGGGGGGGAGCACAGATACGCAGTATTTT
CDR3 protein: CASSLEVGGSTDTQYF

clone size: many
D gene: TRBD1
V gene: TRBV5-1
J gene: TRBJ1-3
CDR3 DNA: TGCGCCAGCACCTCCGGGACAGGGACTGGAAACACCATATATTTT
CDR3 protein: CASTSGTGTGNTIYF

clone size: many
D gene: .
V gene: TRBV3-1
J gene: TRBJ1-1
CDR3 DNA: TGTGCCAGCAGCCAAGAATCGGCCCAGGGACCGATCCCTGCTTTCTTT
CDR3 protein: CASSQESAQGPIPAFF

clone size: .
D gene: .
V gene: TRBV12-3/TRBV12-4
J gene: TRBJ1-5
CDR3 DNA: TGTGCCAGCAGTTGCGGTGGCAATCAGCCCCAGCATTTT
CDR3 protein: CASSCGGNQPQHF

clone size: .
D gene: TRBD2
V gene: TRBV7-9
J gene: TRBJ2-7
CDR3 DNA: TGTGCCAGCAGCTTCGCGGATGGACTAGCGGGGGTGCAGTACTTC
CDR3 protein: CASSFADGLAGVQYF

clone size: many
D gene: .
V gene: TRBV20-1
J gene: TRBJ2-3
CDR3 DNA: TGCAGTGCTTACGGGGCGGCCACAGATACGCAGTATTTT
CDR3 protein: CSAYGAATDTQYF

clone size: few
D gene: .
V gene: TRBV5-1
J gene: TRBJ2-7
CDR3 DNA: TGCGCCAGCAGCTCGGACGCGTCCTCCTACGAGCAGTACTTC
CDR3 protein: CASSSDASSYEQYF

clone size: many
D gene: .
V gene: TRBV24-1
J gene: TRBJ1-5
CDR3 DNA: TGTGCCACCAGTGTAACAGCTACCCGAGAGACCCATAGCAATCAGCCCCAGCATTTT
CDR3 protein: CATSVTATRETHSNQPQHF

clone size: .
D gene: .
V gene: TRBV11-2
J gene: TRBJ2-2
CDR3 DNA: TGTGCCAGCAGCTTTTACAGCAACACCGGGGAGCTGTTTTTT
CDR3 protein: CASSFYSNTGELFF

clone size: .
D gene: TRBD2
V gene: TRBV5-4
J gene: TRBJ2-4
CDR3 DNA: TGTGCCAGCAGCCCCGGACTAGCGGGGAACATTCAGTACTTC
CDR3 protein: CASSPGLAGNIQYF

clone size: few
D gene: .
V gene: TRBV19
J gene: TRBJ1-5
CDR3 DNA: TGTGCCAGTAGTATAATGGTACCCGATCAGCCCCAGCATTTT
CDR3 protein: CASSIMVPDQPQHF

clone size: .
D gene: TRBD2
V gene: TRBV20-1
J gene: TRBJ2-1
CDR3 DNA: TGCAGCTTAGGGACTAGCGGGAACCACAATGAGCAGTTCTTC
CDR3 protein: CSLGTSGNHNEQFF

clone size: many
D gene: .
V gene: TRBV14
J gene: TRBJ2-2
CDR3 DNA: TGTGCCAGCAGCCAAGATCCCCGGACCTACGGCCGGGAGCTGTTTTTT
CDR3 protein: CASSQDPRTYGRELFF

clone size: .
D gene: .
V gene: TRBV7-2
J gene: TRBJ2-7
CDR3 DNA: TGTGCCAGCACCATTGGGGGGCTCCTCTCCTACGAGCAGTACTTC
CDR3 protein: CASTIGGLLSYEQYF

clone size: .
D gene: .
V gene: TRBV7-8
J gene: TRBJ1-6
CDR3 DNA: TGTGCCAGCAGAAAGAACCGGGCCCTGGAGTCACCCCTCCACTTT
CDR3 protein: CASRKNRALESPLHF

clone size: few
D gene: .
V gene: TRBV5-4
J gene: TRBJ1-2
CDR3 DNA: TGTGCCAGCAGCCTACAGGGAACTGCTAACTATGGCTACACCTTC
CDR3 protein: CASSLQGTANYGYTF

clone size: .
D gene: .
V gene: TRBV2
J gene: TRBJ2-1
CDR3 DNA: TGTGCCAGCAGGCCGTTACGCGATGAGCAGTTCTTC
CDR3 protein: CASRPLRDEQFF

clone size: many
D gene: .
V gene: TRBV7-8
J gene: TRBJ2-7
CDR3 DNA: TGTGCCAGCAGCCTCAAGGCCTACGAGCAGTACTTC
CDR3 protein: CASSLKAYEQYF

clone size: few
D gene: TRBD1
V gene: TRBV5-1
J gene: TRBJ2-7
CDR3 DNA: TGCGCCAGCAGCTTGGAGACAGGGAGCTCCTACGAGCAGTACTTC
CDR3 protein: CASSLETGSSYEQYF

clone size: many
D gene: .
V gene: TRBV7-8
J gene: TRBJ2-5
CDR3 DNA: TGTGCCAGCAGCTTAGACCCTCAGGGTCCCCAGTACTTC
CDR3 protein: CASSLDPQGPQYF

clone size: many
D gene: TRBD1
V gene: TRBV12-3/TRBV12-4
J gene: TRBJ2-5
CDR3 DNA: TGTGCCAGCAGTTCCCCCTTCTCAGGGACAGGCGAAGAGACCCAGTACTTC
CDR3 protein: CASSSPFSGTGEETQYF

clone size: .
D gene: .
V gene: TRBV7-9
J gene: TRBJ2-5
CDR3 DNA: TGTGCCAGCACCAAATCTGAGGCAGAGACCCAGTACTTC
CDR3 protein: CASTKSEAETQYF

clone size: .
D gene: .
V gene: TRBV11-2
J gene: TRBJ2-7
CDR3 DNA: TGTGCCAGCAGCTTAATCCGGGGGGCGCGTCACGAGCAGTACTTC
CDR3 protein: CASSLIRGARHEQYF

clone size: few
D gene: .
V gene: TRBV15
J gene: TRBJ1-5
CDR3 DNA: TGTGCCACCAGCAGATCGGACCGGGGAGGCCAGCCCCAGCATTTT
CDR3 protein: CATSRSDRGGQPQHF

clone size: .
D gene: .
V gene: TRBV12-3/TRBV12-4
J gene: TRBJ1-6
CDR3 DNA: TGTGCCAGCAGTTTAGCGAGGACTGCCGTTTCACCCCTCCACTTT
CDR3 protein: CASSLARTAVSPLHF